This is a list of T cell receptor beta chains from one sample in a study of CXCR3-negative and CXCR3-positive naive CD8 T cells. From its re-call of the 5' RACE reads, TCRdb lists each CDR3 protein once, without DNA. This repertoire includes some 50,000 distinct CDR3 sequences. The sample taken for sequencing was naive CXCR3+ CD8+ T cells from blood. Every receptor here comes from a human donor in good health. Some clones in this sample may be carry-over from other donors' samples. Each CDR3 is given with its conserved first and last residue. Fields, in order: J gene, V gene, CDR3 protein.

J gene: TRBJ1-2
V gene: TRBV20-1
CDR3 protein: CSARGVVSNYGYTF

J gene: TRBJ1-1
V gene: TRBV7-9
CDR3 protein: CASSPSGRTEAFF

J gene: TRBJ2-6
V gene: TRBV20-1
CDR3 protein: CSAPNPGSGANVLTF

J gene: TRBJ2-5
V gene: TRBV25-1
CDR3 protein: CASSGLTGGGETQYF

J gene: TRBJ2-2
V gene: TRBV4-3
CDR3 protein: CASSHKSRTTGELFF

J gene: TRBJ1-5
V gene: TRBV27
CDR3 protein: CASSLSSGVQPQHF

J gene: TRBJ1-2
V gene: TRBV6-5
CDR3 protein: CASSKLLSYGYTF

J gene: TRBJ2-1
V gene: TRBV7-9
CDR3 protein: CASFTGGPYNEQFF

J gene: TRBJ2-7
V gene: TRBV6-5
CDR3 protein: CASQTGWHEQYF

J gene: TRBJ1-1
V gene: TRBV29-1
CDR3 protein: CSVAGAEDTEAFF

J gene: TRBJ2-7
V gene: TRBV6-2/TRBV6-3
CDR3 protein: CASSYVDSFGEQYF

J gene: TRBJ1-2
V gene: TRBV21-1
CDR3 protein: CASSRTGDRNYGYTF

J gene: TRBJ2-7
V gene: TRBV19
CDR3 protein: CASSPGPFEQYF

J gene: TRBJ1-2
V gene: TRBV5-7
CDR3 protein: CASYGTHKFFFGYTF

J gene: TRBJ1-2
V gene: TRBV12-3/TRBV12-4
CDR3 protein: CASSNTGGYTF

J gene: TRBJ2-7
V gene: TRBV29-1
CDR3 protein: CSVYFRDRVTYEQYF

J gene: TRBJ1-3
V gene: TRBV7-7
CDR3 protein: CASSFRRRTGNTIYF